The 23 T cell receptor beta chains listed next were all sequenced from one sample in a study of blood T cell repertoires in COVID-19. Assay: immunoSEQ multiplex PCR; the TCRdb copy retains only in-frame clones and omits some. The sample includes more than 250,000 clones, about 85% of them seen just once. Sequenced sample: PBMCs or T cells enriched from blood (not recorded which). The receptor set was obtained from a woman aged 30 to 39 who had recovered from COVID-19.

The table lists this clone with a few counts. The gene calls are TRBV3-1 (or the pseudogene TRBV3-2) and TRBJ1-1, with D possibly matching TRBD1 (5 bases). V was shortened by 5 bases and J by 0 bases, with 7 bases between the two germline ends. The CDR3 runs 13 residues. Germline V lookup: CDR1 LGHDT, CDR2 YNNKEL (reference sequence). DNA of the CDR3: TGTGCCAGCAGCTCGACAGTGAACACTGAAGCTTTCTTT. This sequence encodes CASSSTVNTEAFF.

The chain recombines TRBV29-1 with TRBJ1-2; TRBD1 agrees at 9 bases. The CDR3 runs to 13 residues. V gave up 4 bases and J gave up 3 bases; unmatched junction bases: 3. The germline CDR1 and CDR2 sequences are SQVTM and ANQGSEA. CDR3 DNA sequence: TGCAGCGTTGCGTGGACAGGGGACTATGGCTACACCTTC. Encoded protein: CSVAWTGDYGYTF. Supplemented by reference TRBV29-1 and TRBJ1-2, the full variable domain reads SAVISQKPSRDICQRGTSLTIQCQVDSQVTMMFWYRQQPGQSLTLIATANQGSEATYESGFVIDKFPISRPNLTFSTLTVSNMSPEDSSIYLCSVAWTGDYGYTFGSGTRLTVV.

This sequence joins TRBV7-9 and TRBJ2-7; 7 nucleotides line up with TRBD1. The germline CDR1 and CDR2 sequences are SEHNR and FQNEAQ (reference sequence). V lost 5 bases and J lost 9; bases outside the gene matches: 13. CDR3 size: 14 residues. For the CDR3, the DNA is TGTGCCAGCAGCCCCCGGGACAGTTGGTTCGTGCAGTACTTC. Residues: CASSPRDSWFVQYF. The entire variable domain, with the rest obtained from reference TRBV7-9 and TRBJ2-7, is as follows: DTGVSQNPRHKITKRGQNVTFRCDPISEHNRLYWYRQTLGQGPEFLTYFQNEAQLEKSRLLSDRFSAERPKGSFSTLEIQRTEQGDSAMYLCASSPRDSWFVQYFGPGTRLTVT.

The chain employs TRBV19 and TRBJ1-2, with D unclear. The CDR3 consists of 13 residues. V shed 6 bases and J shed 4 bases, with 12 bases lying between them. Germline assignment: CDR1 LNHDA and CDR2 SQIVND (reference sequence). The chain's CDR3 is CASRRILGYGYTF. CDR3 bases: TGTGCCAGTAGGCGGATCCTTGGCTATGGCTACACCTTC.

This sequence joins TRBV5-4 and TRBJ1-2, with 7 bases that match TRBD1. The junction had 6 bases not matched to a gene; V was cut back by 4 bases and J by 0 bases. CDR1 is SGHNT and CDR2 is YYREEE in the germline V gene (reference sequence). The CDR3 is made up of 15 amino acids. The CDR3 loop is CASSQTGRANYGYTF. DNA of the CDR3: TGTGCCAGCAGCCAGACAGGGAGAGCTAACTATGGCTACACCTTC.

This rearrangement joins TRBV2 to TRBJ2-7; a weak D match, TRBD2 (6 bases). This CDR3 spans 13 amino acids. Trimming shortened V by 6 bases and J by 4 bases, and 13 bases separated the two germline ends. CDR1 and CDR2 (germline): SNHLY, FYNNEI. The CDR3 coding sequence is TGTGCCAGCAGAAGGGGAGGTGGTTACGAGCAGTACTTC. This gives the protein CASRRGGGYEQYF.

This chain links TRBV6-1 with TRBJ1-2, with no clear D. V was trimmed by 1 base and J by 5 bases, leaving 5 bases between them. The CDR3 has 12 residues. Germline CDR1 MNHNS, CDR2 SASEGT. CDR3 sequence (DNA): TGTGCCAGCAGTGAAGTACAGTATGGCTACACCTTC. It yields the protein CASSEVQYGYTF.

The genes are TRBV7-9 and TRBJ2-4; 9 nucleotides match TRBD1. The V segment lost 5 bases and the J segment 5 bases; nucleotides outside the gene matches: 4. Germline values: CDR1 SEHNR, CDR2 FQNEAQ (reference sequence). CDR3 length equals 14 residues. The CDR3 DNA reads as TGTGCCAGCAGCCCGTGGACAGGGGAAAACATTCAGTACTTC. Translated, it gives CASSPWTGENIQYF.

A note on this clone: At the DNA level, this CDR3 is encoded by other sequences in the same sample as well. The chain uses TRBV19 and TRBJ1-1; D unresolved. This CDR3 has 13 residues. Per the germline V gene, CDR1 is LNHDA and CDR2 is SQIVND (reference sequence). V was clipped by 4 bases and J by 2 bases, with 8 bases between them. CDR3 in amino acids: CASSNGGNTEAFF. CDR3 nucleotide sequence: TGTGCCAGTAGTAACGGAGGAAACACTGAAGCTTTCTTT. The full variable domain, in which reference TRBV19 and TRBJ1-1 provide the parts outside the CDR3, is DGGITQSPKYLFRKEGQNVTLSCEQNLNHDAMYWYRQDPGQGLRLIYYSQIVNDFQKGDIAEGYSVSREKKESFPLTVTSAQKNPTAFYLCASSNGGNTEAFFGQGTRLTVV.

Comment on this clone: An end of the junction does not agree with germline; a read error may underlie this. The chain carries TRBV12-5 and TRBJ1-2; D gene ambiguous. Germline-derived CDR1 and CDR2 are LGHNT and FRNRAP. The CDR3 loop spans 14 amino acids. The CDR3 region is CASGLASLMPSPNF. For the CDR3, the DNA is TGTGCTAGTGGTTTGGCCTCATTAATGCCAAGCCCTAACTTC. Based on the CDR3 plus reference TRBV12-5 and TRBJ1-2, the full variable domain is DARVTQTPRHKVTEMGQEVTMRCQPILGHNTVFWYRQTMMQGLELLAYFRNRAPLDDSGMPKDRFSAEMPDATLATLKIQPSEPRDSAVYFCASGLASLMPSPNFGSGTRLTVV.

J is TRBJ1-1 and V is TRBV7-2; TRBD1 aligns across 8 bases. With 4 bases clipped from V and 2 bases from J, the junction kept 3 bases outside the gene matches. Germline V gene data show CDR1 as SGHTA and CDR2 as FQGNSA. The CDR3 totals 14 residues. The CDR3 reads CASSSTGANTEAFF. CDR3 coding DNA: TGTGCCAGCAGCTCGACAGGGGCAAACACTGAAGCTTTCTTT.

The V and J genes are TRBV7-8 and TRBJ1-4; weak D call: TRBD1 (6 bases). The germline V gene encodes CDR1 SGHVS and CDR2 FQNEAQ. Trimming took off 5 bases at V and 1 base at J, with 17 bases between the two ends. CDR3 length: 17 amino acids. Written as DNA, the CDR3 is TGTGCCAGCAGCCCCGCACGTCAGGGGCTAACTAATGAAAAACTGTTTTTT. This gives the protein CASSPARQGLTNEKLFF.

This CDR3 reads CASSSQGSGGAYEQYF. CDR3 bases: TGTGCCAGCAGCTCCCAGGGTAGCGGGGGGGCCTACGAGCAGTACTTC. The gene calls are TRBV7-2 and TRBJ2-7; 11 bases map to TRBD2. V shed 4 bases, J shed 2 bases, and the junction held 7 bases outside the gene matches. Germline CDR1 SGHTA, CDR2 FQGNSA. The CDR3 length is 16 residues. The whole variable domain, filled in from reference TRBV7-2 and TRBJ2-7, reads GAGVSQSPSNKVTEKGKDVELRCDPISGHTALYWYRQSLGQGLEFLIYFQGNSAPDKSGLPSDRFSAERTGGSVSTLTIQRTQQEDSAVYLCASSSQGSGGAYEQYFGPGTRLTVT.

The CDR3 bases are TGTGCCAGCAGCTTGCGGACTCGCCTCTCCTACGAGCAGTACTTC. Its protein product is CASSLRTRLSYEQYF. The rearrangement uses TRBV11-1 and TRBJ2-7, with D possibly TRBD2 on 5 matching bases. This CDR3 is built from 15 residues. CDR1 is SGHAT and CDR2 is FQDESV in the germline V gene (reference sequence). The ends were cut back, 3 bases at V and 0 bases at J, with 12 bases in the middle.

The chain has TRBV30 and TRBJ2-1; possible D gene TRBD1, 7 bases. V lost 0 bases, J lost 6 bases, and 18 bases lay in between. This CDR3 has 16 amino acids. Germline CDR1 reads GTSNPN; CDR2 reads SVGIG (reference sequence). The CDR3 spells CAWSVLGQGGGNEQFF. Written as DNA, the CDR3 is TGTGCCTGGAGTGTACTGGGGCAGGGGGGAGGCAATGAGCAGTTCTTC.

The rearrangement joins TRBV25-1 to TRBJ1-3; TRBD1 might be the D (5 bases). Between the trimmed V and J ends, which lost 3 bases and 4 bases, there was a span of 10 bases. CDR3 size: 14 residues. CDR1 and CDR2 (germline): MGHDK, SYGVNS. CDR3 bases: TGTGCCAGCAGTGACAGGGCGGTGGGAAACACCATATATTTT. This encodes CASSDRAVGNTIYF.

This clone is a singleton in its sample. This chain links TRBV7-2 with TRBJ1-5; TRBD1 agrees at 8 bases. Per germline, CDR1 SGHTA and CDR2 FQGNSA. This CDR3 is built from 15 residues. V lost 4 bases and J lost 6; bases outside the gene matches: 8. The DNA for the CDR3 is TGTGCCAGCAGCTACCAAGGACAGGGTCTTCAGCCCCAGCATTTT. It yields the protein CASSYQGQGLQPQHF. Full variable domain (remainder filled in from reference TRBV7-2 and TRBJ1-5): GAGVSQSPSNKVTEKGKDVELRCDPISGHTALYWYRQSLGQGLEFLIYFQGNSAPDKSGLPSDRFSAERTGGSVSTLTIQRTQQEDSAVYLCASSYQGQGLQPQHFGDGTRLSIL.

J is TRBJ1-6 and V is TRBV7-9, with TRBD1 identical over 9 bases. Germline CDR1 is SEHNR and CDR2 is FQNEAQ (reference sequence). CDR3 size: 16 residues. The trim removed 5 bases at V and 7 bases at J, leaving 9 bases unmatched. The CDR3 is CASSLTGGARNSPLHF. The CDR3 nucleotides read TGTGCCAGCAGCCTCACAGGGGGCGCGAGGAATTCACCCCTCCACTTT.

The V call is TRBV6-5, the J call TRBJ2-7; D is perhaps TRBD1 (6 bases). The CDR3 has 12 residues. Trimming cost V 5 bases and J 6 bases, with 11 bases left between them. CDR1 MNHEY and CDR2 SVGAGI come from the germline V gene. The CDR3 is CASSTFRGEQYF. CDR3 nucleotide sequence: TGTGCCAGCAGTACGTTCAGGGGCGAGCAGTACTTC.

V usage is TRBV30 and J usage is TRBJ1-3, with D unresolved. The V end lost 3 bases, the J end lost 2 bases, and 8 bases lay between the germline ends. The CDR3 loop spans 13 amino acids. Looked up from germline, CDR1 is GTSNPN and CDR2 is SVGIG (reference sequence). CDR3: CAWRPGAGNTIYF. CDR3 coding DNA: TGTGCCTGGAGGCCCGGGGCTGGAAACACCATATATTTT. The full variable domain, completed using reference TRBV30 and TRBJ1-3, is SQTIHQWPATLVQPVGSPLSLECTVEGTSNPNLYWYRQAAGRGLQLLFYSVGIGQISSEVPQNLSASRPQDRQFILSSKKLLLSDSGFYLCAWRPGAGNTIYFGEGSWLTVV.

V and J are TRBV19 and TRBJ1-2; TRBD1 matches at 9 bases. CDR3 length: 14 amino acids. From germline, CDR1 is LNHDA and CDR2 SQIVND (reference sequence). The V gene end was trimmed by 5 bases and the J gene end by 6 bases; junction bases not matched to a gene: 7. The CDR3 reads CASSVRDRVHGYTF. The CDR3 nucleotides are TGTGCCAGTAGTGTCCGGGACAGGGTCCATGGCTACACCTTC.

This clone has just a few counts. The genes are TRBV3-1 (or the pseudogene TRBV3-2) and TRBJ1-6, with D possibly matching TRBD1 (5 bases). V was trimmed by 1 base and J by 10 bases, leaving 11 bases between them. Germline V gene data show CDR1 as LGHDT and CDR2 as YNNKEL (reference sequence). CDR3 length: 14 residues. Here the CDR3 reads CASSQVQGRSPLHF. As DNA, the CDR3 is TGTGCCAGCAGCCAAGTGCAGGGCAGATCACCCCTCCACTTT.

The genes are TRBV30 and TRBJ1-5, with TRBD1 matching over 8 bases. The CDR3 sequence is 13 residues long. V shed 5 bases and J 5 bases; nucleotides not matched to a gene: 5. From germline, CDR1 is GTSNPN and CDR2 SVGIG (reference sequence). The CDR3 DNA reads TGTGCCTGGGGACAGGGATTAGATCAGCCCCAGCATTTT. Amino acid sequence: CAWGQGLDQPQHF.